The 32 T cell receptor beta chains given below trace back to one sample, sequenced in a study of T-cell reconstitution after alpha-beta-depleted transplantation in children. Preparation of the TCRbeta library was carried out with unique molecular identifiers. MiXCR was run by TCRdb on the PCR reads, yielding one entry per CDR3 protein. The data show some 460,000 distinct CDR3 sequences, with roughly 16% seen just once and approximately 28% held by the top ten. Source: PBMCs, mostly from graft donor cells, taken 360 days after TCRalphabeta/CD19-depleted stem cell transplant. All receptors derive from a boy in the first two years of life who had a stem cell transplant for Wiskott-Aldrich syndrome, so the T cells may come from the graft donor.

In its sample, this clonotype was seen a few times. This chain uses TRBV12-3 or TRBV12-4 with TRBJ1-2; D is undetermined. The CDR3 length is 11 residues. With 7 bases removed from V and 6 bases from J, the gap between germline ends came to 9 bases. The CDR3 is CASTPPDGYTF. For the CDR3, the DNA is TGTGCCAGCACCCCCCCAGATGGCTACACCTTC.

This clonotype was recorded a few times. The chain employs TRBV18 and TRBJ2-6; TRBD2 agrees at 11 bases. Trimming took 2 bases from V and 2 from J; bases not matched to a gene: 5. The germline CDR1 and CDR2 sequences are KGHSH and LQKENI. This CDR3 contains 18 residues. In DNA, the CDR3 is TGTGCCAGCTCACCATCGCTAGCGGGAGGAACTGGGGCCAACGTCCTGACTTTC. Translating it yields CASSPSLAGGTGANVLTF.

The V gene is TRBV20-1, the J gene TRBJ2-4; D is unresolved. V lost 2 bases, J lost 7 bases, and 6 bases lay in between. Germline loops: CDR1 DFQATT, CDR2 SNEGSKA (reference sequence). This CDR3 is 11 amino acids long. The CDR3 here is CSARMGNIQYF. The CDR3 nucleotides are TGCAGTGCTAGAATGGGGAACATTCAGTACTTC.

This clonotype was counted only a few times. The chain carries TRBV6-1 and TRBJ2-2; TRBD1 agrees at 7 bases. The CDR3 runs to 16 residues. Germline values: CDR1 MNHNS, CDR2 SASEGT. The V gene end was trimmed by 6 bases and the J gene end by 4 bases; junction bases not matched to a gene: 11. The CDR3 here is CASRTWTGQSTGELFF. CDR3 nucleotide sequence: TGTGCCAGCAGAACGTGGACAGGCCAAAGCACCGGGGAGCTGTTTTTT.

The genes are TRBV5-1 and TRBJ2-3; no reliable D call. V shed 2 bases and J shed 4 bases, with 8 bases lying between them. CDR3 length: 13 amino acids. The V gene's germline CDR1 is SGHRS and CDR2 YFSETQ. CDR3 sequence reads: CASSFDGPDTQYF. In nucleotides, the CDR3 is TGCGCCAGCAGCTTCGACGGACCAGATACGCAGTATTTT.

The gene calls are TRBV4-1 and TRBJ2-1; D is possibly TRBD2 (5 bases). Trimming cost V 0 bases and J 4 bases, with 10 bases left between them. The length of the CDR3 is 15 residues. Germline CDR1 and CDR2: MGHRA and YSYEKL. The CDR3 nucleotides read TGCGCCAGCAGCCAAGACACTAGTAGTTACAATGAGCAGTTCTTC. This encodes CASSQDTSSYNEQFF.

This sequence joins TRBV7-9 and TRBJ2-1; a possible D gene is TRBD1 (5 bases). Deletions cut 0 bases from V and 3 bases from J, with 15 bases between. Germline V gives CDR1 SEHNR, CDR2 FQNEAQ (reference sequence). There are 17 residues in the CDR3. The CDR3 sequence is CASSLAFGRTLYNEQFF. As DNA, the CDR3 is TGTGCCAGCAGCTTAGCCTTCGGTAGGACACTCTACAATGAGCAGTTCTTC. The whole variable domain, remainder taken from reference TRBV7-9 and TRBJ2-1, is DTGVSQNPRHKITKRGQNVTFRCDPISEHNRLYWYRQTLGQGPEFLTYFQNEAQLEKSRLLSDRFSAERPKGSFSTLEIQRTEQGDSAMYLCASSLAFGRTLYNEQFFGPGTRLTVL.

This clonotype was seen more than once but under ten times. V and J are TRBV20-1 and TRBJ1-1, with TRBD1 as a possible D gene (5 bases). This CDR3 has 13 residues. CDR1 and CDR2 (germline): DFQATT, SNEGSKA (reference sequence). V shed 3 bases and J shed 0 bases, with 8 bases lying between them. CDR3 loop: CSARSDMNTEAFF. CDR3 nucleotides: TGCAGTGCTAGGTCGGACATGAACACTGAAGCTTTCTTT.

This clonotype was observed a few times. The rearrangement links TRBV12-3 or TRBV12-4 to TRBJ2-1; D gene uncertain. Trimming took off 5 bases at V and 6 bases at J, with 11 bases between the two ends. The CDR3 covers 13 residues. The CDR3 region is CASSQMASNEQFF. The CDR3 region has the DNA TGTGCCAGCAGTCAGATGGCCAGCAATGAGCAGTTCTTC.

This clonotype was detected a few times. The chain combines TRBV12-3 or TRBV12-4 with TRBJ2-1, with 10 bases aligning to TRBD2. V gave up 6 bases and J gave up 5 bases; unmatched junction bases: 10. This CDR3 is 16 amino acids long. The CDR3 bases are TGTGCCAGCAGGGCTAGCGGGGGAACTTTCCACAATGAGCAGTTCTTC. It codes for CASRASGGTFHNEQFF.

The V call is TRBV15, the J call TRBJ2-7; no clear D. Between the trimmed V and J ends, which lost 5 bases and 1 base, there was a span of 9 bases. The V gene's germline CDR1 is LNHNV and CDR2 YYDKDF (reference sequence). This CDR3 spans 13 amino acids. The CDR3 loop is CATSSRPSYEQYF. The CDR3 region has the DNA TGTGCCACCAGCTCCCGCCCATCCTACGAGCAGTACTTC.

V gene TRBV20-1 combines with J gene TRBJ2-1; TRBD2 matches at 9 bases. This CDR3 contains 16 residues. V trimming: 1 base; J trimming: 7 bases; junction bases outside the gene matches: 11. Germline values: CDR1 DFQATT, CDR2 SNEGSKA (reference sequence). CDR3 coding DNA: TGCAGTGCTAGAGTGGTTTCGGCTAGCGGGAAAAATGAGCAGTTCTTC. Translation: CSARVVSASGKNEQFF.

This clonotype came up many times. The chain recombines TRBV5-1 with TRBJ2-1; TRBD2 aligns across 10 bases. V lost 0 bases and J lost 4; bases outside the gene matches: 4. The CDR3 is 16 residues long. Per germline, CDR1 SGHRS and CDR2 YFSETQ. The CDR3 sequence is CASSLVTSGVYNEQFF. In nucleotides, the CDR3 is TGCGCCAGCAGCTTGGTAACTAGCGGGGTTTACAATGAGCAGTTCTTC.

This clonotype was observed a handful of times. The gene calls are TRBV3-1 and TRBJ2-5; D is ambiguous. The ends were cut back, 3 bases at V and 2 bases at J, with 16 bases in the middle. The CDR3 extends over 16 amino acids. Germline CDR1 is LGHDT and CDR2 is YNNKEL (reference sequence). The CDR3 spells CASSQMSAATQETQYF. In DNA form, the CDR3 reads TGTGCCAGCAGCCAGATGTCGGCGGCTACGCAAGAGACCCAGTACTTC.

This clonotype occurred a few times. CDR3 bases: TGTGCCAGCAGTCTTACTCAGCCCGTCTATGGGGCCAACGTCCTGACTTTC. It codes for CASSLTQPVYGANVLTF. V and J are TRBV27 and TRBJ2-6; D is unclear. The ends were cut back, 5 bases at V and 3 bases at J, with 17 bases in the middle. CDR3 length: 17 residues. Germline assignment: CDR1 MNHEY and CDR2 SMNVEV (reference sequence).

In its sample, this clonotype was seen many times. The V call is TRBV29-1, the J call TRBJ2-2; TRBD2 matches 9 bases. CDR1 is SQVTM, CDR2 ANQGSEA, per germline. This CDR3 is 14 amino acids long. The trim removed 7 bases at V and 3 bases at J, leaving 6 bases unmatched. The DNA of the CDR3 is TGCAGCGCCAGGAGCGGGAGGTACACCGGGGAGCTGTTTTTT. It specifies CSARSGRYTGELFF.

This clonotype was found a few times. The chain uses TRBV12-3 or TRBV12-4 and TRBJ2-7; D gene uncertain. This CDR3 region has 14 residues. The V gene lost 1 base and the J gene lost 3 bases, with 10 bases spanning the gap. This CDR3 reads CASSLGGILYEQYF. The DNA for the CDR3 is TGTGCCAGCAGTTTAGGGGGAATTCTCTACGAGCAGTACTTC.

This rearrangement joins TRBV6-5 to TRBJ1-1; possible D gene TRBD1, 5 bases. Per the germline V gene, CDR1 is MNHEY and CDR2 is SVGAGI. The CDR3 is 14 amino acids. The ends were cut back, 1 base at V and 1 base at J, with 7 bases in the middle. In DNA, the CDR3 is TGTGCCAGCAGTTACTTAACAGGGAACACTGAAGCTTTCTTT. This gives the protein CASSYLTGNTEAFF.

This clonotype was recorded at least ten times. The V gene is TRBV15, the J gene TRBJ2-5; 11 positions match TRBD2. Trimming took 5 bases from V and 3 from J; bases not matched to a gene: 11. This CDR3 is 17 amino acids long. Germline values: CDR1 LNHNV, CDR2 YYDKDF (reference sequence). CDR3 sequence reads: CATSSGQGLAEEETQYF. CDR3 coding DNA: TGTGCCACCAGCTCAGGGCAGGGACTAGCGGAGGAAGAGACCCAGTACTTC.

This clonotype has just a few counts. The chain carries TRBV12-3 or TRBV12-4 and TRBJ2-3, with 10 nucleotides matching TRBD2. V lost 6 bases and J lost 2; bases outside the gene matches: 8. The CDR3 runs to 16 residues. As DNA, the CDR3 is TGTGCCAGCAGGTCTAGCGGGGGTTTCTACACAGATACGCAGTATTTT. Its protein product is CASRSSGGFYTDTQYF.

This clonotype was seen many times. The chain joins TRBV7-9 to TRBJ2-1; TRBD2 might be the D (5 bases). Germline CDR1 reads SEHNR; CDR2 reads FQNEAQ (reference sequence). The CDR3 is made up of 15 amino acids. Deletions cut 4 bases from V and 4 bases from J, with 14 bases between. CDR3 bases: TGTGCCAGCAGCTCCCTCGGGATTGTGTACAATGAGCAGTTCTTC. Translation gives CASSSLGIVYNEQFF.

V gene TRBV28 combines with J gene TRBJ2-7; D remains ambiguous. The CDR3 loop spans 12 amino acids. Germline values: CDR1 MDHEN, CDR2 SYDVKM. Deletions cut 6 bases from V and 4 bases from J, with 10 bases between. DNA for the CDR3: TGTGCCAGCAGATCCGCATTGTACGAGCAGTACTTC. Protein sequence: CASRSALYEQYF.

This clonotype was seen more than once but under ten times. The chain carries TRBV6-2 or TRBV6-3 and TRBJ2-4, with 9 bases lining up with TRBD1. Germline V gives CDR1 MNHEY, CDR2 SVGEGT. The trim removed 6 bases at V and 7 bases at J, leaving 7 bases unmatched. CDR3 length: 14 residues. The CDR3 DNA reads TGTGCCAGCAGGCCACAGGGGGCATGGAACATTCAGTACTTC. Residues: CASRPQGAWNIQYF.

The chain couples TRBV11-1 to TRBJ2-3; D gene ambiguous. Germline V lookup: CDR1 SGHAT, CDR2 FQDESV (reference sequence). The CDR3 consists of 18 residues. V lost 3 bases to trimming and J lost 0 bases, with 19 bases between them. CDR3 in amino acids: CASSFPLDPGPSTDTQYF. CDR3 DNA sequence: TGTGCCAGCAGCTTTCCACTCGACCCGGGTCCTAGCACAGATACGCAGTATTTT.

The chain links TRBV6-2 or TRBV6-3 to TRBJ2-7; D is undetermined. Germline V lookup: CDR1 MNHEY, CDR2 SVGEGT. V was cut by 2 bases and J by 5 bases, with 7 bases left in between. The CDR3 spans 12 residues. CDR3 residues: CASSYPVHEQYF. The CDR3, as DNA: TGTGCCAGCAGTTACCCCGTCCACGAGCAGTACTTC.

This clonotype has only a few counts. The J gene is TRBJ1-2, the V gene TRBV12-3 or TRBV12-4; D perhaps matches TRBD1 (6 bases). V lost 7 bases and J 6 bases, leaving 21 bases between the germline ends. The CDR3 is 15 amino acids. CDR3: CASTPHGRRGNGYTF. The CDR3 DNA is TGTGCCAGCACCCCCCACGGACGGAGGGGGAATGGCTACACCTTC.

This clonotype was seen at least ten times. The rearrangement links TRBV29-1 to TRBJ2-7; the D is unclear. CDR3 length: 11 residues. In germline, CDR1 is SQVTM, CDR2 ANQGSEA. V was pared by 7 bases and J by 0 bases, with 7 bases between. The CDR3 loop reads CSATSSYEQYF. The CDR3 bases are TGCAGCGCGACATCCTCCTACGAGCAGTACTTC.

This clonotype appeared many times. The V and J genes are TRBV29-1 and TRBJ2-7, with unresolved D. This CDR3 has 12 amino acids. In germline, CDR1 is SQVTM, CDR2 ANQGSEA. V was pared by 0 bases and J by 2 bases, with 5 bases between. This CDR3 is CSVEDEAYEQYF. The DNA for the CDR3 is TGCAGCGTTGAAGACGAAGCCTACGAGCAGTACTTC.

This clonotype has a handful of counts. V and J are TRBV4-3 and TRBJ2-5; D possibly corresponds to TRBD2 (5 bases). V dropped 3 bases and J dropped 0 bases, with 11 bases sitting between them. Germline CDR1 and CDR2: LGHNA and YSLEER. The CDR3 runs to 15 residues. The CDR3 region is CASSHRARDQETQYF. In DNA, the CDR3 is TGCGCCAGCAGCCACCGGGCGAGGGACCAAGAGACCCAGTACTTC.

This chain uses TRBV18 with TRBJ2-1, with TRBD2 matching 8 bases. V trimming: 4 bases; J trimming: 3 bases; junction bases outside the gene matches: 5. CDR3 length: 15 residues. CDR1 is KGHSH, CDR2 LQKENI, per germline. The CDR3 DNA sequence: TGTGCCAGCTCACTATCTAGCGGGCGCTACAATGAGCAGTTCTTC. The encoded protein is CASSLSSGRYNEQFF.

The chain links TRBV6-5 to TRBJ2-5; D is perhaps TRBD1 or TRBD2 (6 bases each). Trimming cost V 0 bases and J 5 bases, with 13 bases left between them. This CDR3 contains 15 residues. Germline assignment: CDR1 MNHEY and CDR2 SVGAGI. The CDR3 sequence: CASSYSNRGRETQYF. Written as DNA, the CDR3 is TGTGCCAGCAGTTACTCGAACCGGGGGCGGGAGACCCAGTACTTC.

This clonotype has only a few counts. V usage is TRBV27 and J usage is TRBJ2-1; perhaps D is TRBD1 or TRBD2 (6 bases each). There are 15 residues in the CDR3. Between the trimmed V and J ends, which lost 5 bases and 4 bases, there was a span of 15 bases. Germline V gene sequence: CDR1 MNHEY, CDR2 SMNVEV (reference sequence). CDR3 nucleotides: TGTGCCAGCAGTCGGGGGCGGTTACTTTACAATGAGCAGTTCTTC. Its translation is CASSRGRLLYNEQFF.